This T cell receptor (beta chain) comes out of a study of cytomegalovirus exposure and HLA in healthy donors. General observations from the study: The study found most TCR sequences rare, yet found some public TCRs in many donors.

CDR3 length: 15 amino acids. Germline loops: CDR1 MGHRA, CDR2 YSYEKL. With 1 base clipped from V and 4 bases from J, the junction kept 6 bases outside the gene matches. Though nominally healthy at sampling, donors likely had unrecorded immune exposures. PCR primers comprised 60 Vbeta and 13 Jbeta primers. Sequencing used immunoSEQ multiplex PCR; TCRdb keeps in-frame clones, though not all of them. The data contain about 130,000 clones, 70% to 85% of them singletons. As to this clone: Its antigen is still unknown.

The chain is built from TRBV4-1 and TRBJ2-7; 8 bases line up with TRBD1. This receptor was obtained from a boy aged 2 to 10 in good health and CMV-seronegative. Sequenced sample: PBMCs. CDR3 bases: TGCGCCAGCAGCCAAGGAGGACAGGGAAGATACGAGCAGTACTTC. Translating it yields CASSQGGQGRYEQYF.